The clone carrying this T cell receptor (beta chain) was seen a few times. The antigen is undetermined. This entry is derived from a study of memory CD4+ T cells and cytomegalovirus serostatus. CDR1 SEHNR and CDR2 FQNEAQ come from the germline V gene (reference sequence). V gave up 3 bases and J gave up 4 bases; unmatched junction bases: 9. The CDR3 contains 15 residues. Repertoires were generated with immunoSEQ multiplex PCR, while TCRdb's copy carries only in-frame clones and drops some. The table has roughly 67,000 clones, 60% to 85% seen once; the top ten hold about 4.5%. The sort gate was single viable CD3+CD4+CD8-CD45RO+ cells for memory CD4+ T cells. Serostatus was set by detecting CMV pp150, pp28, p38, p52 IgG. Positive selection with CD4 microbeads enriched total CD4+ T cells. Whole-study results and caveats: About 40% of the 164 known CMV-associated TCRbeta sequences appeared in CD4+ memory. Median bootstrapped AUC for CMV status was just under 0.97 originally, less than 0.93 US-trained.

The receptor comes from an adult in good health and CMV-seropositive. Sequencing was carried out using memory CD4+ T cells from blood. V is TRBV7-9 and J is TRBJ2-7; 7 nucleotides agree with TRBD2. CDR3 amino acids: CASSFSSSGLYEQYF. DNA of the CDR3: TGTGCCAGCAGCTTCTCCTCTAGCGGACTTTACGAGCAGTACTTC.